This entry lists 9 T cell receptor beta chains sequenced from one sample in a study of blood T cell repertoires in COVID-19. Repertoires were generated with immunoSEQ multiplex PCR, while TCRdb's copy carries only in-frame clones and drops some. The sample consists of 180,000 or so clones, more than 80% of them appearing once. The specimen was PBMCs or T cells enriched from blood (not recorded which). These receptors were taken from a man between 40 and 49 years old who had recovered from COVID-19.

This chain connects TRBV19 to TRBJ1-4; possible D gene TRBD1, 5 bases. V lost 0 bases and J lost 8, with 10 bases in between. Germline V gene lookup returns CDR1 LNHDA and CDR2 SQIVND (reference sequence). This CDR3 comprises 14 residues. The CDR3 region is CASSIDGGGEKLFF. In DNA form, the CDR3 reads TGTGCCAGTAGTATAGATGGGGGAGGCGAAAAACTGTTTTTT.

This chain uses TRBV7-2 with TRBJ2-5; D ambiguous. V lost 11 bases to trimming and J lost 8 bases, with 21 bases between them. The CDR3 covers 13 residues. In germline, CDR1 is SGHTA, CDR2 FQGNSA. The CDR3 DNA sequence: TGTGCCGGAAGACTCCCCGCTCAACGAACCCAGTACTTC. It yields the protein CAGRLPAQRTQYF.

The CDR3 loop reads CSGWTSGKGNEQFF. CDR3 DNA sequence: TGCAGCGGCTGGACTAGCGGGAAGGGTAATGAGCAGTTCTTC. The chain couples TRBV29-1 to TRBJ2-1; 12 nucleotides align to TRBD2. Looked up from germline, CDR1 is SQVTM and CDR2 is ANQGSEA. The CDR3 loop spans 14 amino acids. V shed 7 bases and J 7 bases; nucleotides not matched to a gene: 8.

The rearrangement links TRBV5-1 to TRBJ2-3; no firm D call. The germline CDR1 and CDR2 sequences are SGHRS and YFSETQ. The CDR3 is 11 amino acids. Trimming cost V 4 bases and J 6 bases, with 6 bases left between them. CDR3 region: CASSSADTQYF. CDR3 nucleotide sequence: TGCGCCAGCAGCAGCGCTGATACGCAGTATTTT.

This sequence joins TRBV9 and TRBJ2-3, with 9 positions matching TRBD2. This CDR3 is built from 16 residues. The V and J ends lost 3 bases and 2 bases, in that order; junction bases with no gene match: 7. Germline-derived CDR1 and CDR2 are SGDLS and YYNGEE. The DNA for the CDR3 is TGTGCCAGCAGCGGGCACGGGACTAGCTCCACAGATACGCAGTATTTT. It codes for CASSGHGTSSTDTQYF.

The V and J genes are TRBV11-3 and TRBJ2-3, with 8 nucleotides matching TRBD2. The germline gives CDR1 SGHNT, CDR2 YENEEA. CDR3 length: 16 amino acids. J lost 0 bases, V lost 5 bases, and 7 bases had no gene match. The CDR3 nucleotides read TGTGCCAGCAGCCACGTAGCGGGGATAAGCACAGATACGCAGTATTTT. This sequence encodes CASSHVAGISTDTQYF.

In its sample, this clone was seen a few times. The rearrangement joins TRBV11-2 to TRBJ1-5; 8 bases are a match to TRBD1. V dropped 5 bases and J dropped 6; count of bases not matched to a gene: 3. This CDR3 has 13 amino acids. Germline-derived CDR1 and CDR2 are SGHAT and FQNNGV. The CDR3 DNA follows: TGTGCCAGCAGCCCAGGGGGCCGTCAGCCCCAGCATTTT. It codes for CASSPGGRQPQHF.

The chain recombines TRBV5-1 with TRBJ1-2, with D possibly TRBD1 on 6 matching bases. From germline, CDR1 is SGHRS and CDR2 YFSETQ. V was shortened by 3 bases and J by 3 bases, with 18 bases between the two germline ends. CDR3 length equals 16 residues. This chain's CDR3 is CASSSLRDTGHYGYTF. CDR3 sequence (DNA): TGCGCCAGCAGCTCGCTCCGGGACACCGGGCACTATGGCTACACCTTC.

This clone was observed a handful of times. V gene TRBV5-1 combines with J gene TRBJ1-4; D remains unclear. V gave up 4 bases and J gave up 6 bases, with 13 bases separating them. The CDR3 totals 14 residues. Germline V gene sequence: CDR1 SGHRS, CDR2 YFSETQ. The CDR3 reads CASSGGSLDEKLFF. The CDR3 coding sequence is TGCGCCAGCAGCGGCGGTTCTCTGGATGAAAAACTGTTTTTT.